This TCR beta chain appears in the sequencing data of a study of beta chain features in type 1 diabetes. Findings of the study overall: The study found moderately but significantly shorter TCRB CDR3s in all four CD4+ subsets of Type 1 diabetes patients. Here, the possible influence of HLA type (on TCRB rearrangement) remained unresolved.

The germline CDR1 and CDR2 sequences are ENHRY and SYGVKD. V lost 0 bases and J lost 7, with 12 bases in between. The CDR3 runs 15 residues. Concerning this clone itself: Its target is unknown.

The investigators reverse transcribed all of the isolated RNA, so they sequenced expressed TCRB transcripts. Deep immunoSEQ sequencing covered naive, central memory and regulatory T cell samples. Profiling relied on immunoSEQ multiplex PCR, and the TCRdb table lists in-frame clones only, not all of them. The table records 550,000 to 850,000 clones, over 10% of them present only once. The sample was naive CD4+ T cells from blood. This sequence originates from a man younger than 35 with type 1 diabetes. The rearrangement links TRBV10-3 to TRBJ1-4; possible D gene TRBD1, 6 bases. CDR3 DNA sequence: TGTGCCATCAGTGAGTCAACGGGGGGCTTTGAAAAACTGTTTTTT. Encoded protein: CAISESTGGFEKLFF.